These T cell receptor beta chains were read from a single sample in a study of blood T cell repertoires in COVID-19. Assay used: immunoSEQ multiplex PCR; TCRdb lists only in-frame clones, some missing. This table holds 70,000 to 100,000 clones, 75% to 90% found once. Sequencing used peripheral blood. The receptors were gathered from a man of 80 years or more with active or convalescent COVID-19. The CDR3 runs from the conserved cysteine through the conserved F or W. A D gene is named only where the DNA matches it firmly. Size is stated for part of the rows, as once, few or many counts, or as a class when the clone is expanded.

TRBJ1-4	NA	TRBV19	TRBD1	18	TGTGCCAGTAGCCTACAGGGGGGCGTAGCCCCATGGAATGAAAAACTGTTTTTT	CASSLQGGVAPWNEKLFF
TRBJ1-2	NA	TRBV11-2	NA	13	TGTGCCAGCAGCTTAGATCCAAACTATGGCTACACCTTC	CASSLDPNYGYTF
TRBJ2-1	once	TRBV18	NA	17	TGTGCCAGCTCACCACCGGTGGAGGGCCCTATCTACAATGAGCAGTTCTTC	CASSPPVEGPIYNEQFF
TRBJ2-5	few	TRBV11-3	NA	13	TGTGCCAGCAGCTTACGACAGGAAGAGACCCAGTACTTC	CASSLRQEETQYF
TRBJ2-3	NA	TRBV6-1	NA	15	TGTGCCAGCAGTGAAGCGGTAGAGGGCGCAGATACGCAGTATTTT	CASSEAVEGADTQYF
TRBJ2-1	NA	TRBV7-2	NA	15	TGTGCCAGCAGCCCACGATTCAGAGCTGGGGCTGAGCAGTTCTTC	CASSPRFRAGAEQFF
TRBJ2-7	once	TRBV5-4	TRBD1	15	TGTGCCAGCAGCTTCGGGACAGGGGCGTACTACGAGCAGTACTTC	CASSFGTGAYYEQYF
TRBJ1-6	NA	TRBV3-1/TRBV3-2	TRBD1	15	TGTGCCAGCAGCGCCCGACAGGGATCAAATTCACCCCTCCACTTT	CASSARQGSNSPLHF
TRBJ2-1	NA	TRBV10-2	NA	16	TGCGCCAGCAGTGAGTGGGGAGGGGGGGCTGACAATGAGCAGTTCTTC	CASSEWGGGADNEQFF
TRBJ1-2	NA	TRBV7-9	NA	16	TGTGCCAGCAGCTTAGCGGTGGGGGCAGAGAACTATGGCTACACCTTC	CASSLAVGAENYGYTF
TRBJ2-3	once	TRBV6-6	NA	12	TGTGCCAGCAGTTCGACTAGAGAGGCGCAGTATTTT	CASSSTREAQYF
TRBJ1-1	NA	TRBV2	NA	13	TGTGCCAGCCGCGGGGTTCGGACCACTGAAGCTTTCTTT	CASRGVRTTEAFF
TRBJ2-3	NA	TRBV7-2	TRBD2	16	TGTGCCAGCAGCTTAAACCTAGCGGGGTTCACAGATACGCAGTATTTT	CASSLNLAGFTDTQYF
TRBJ2-3	NA	TRBV9	TRBD2	16	TGTGCCAGCAGCGTAGGAACTAGCGGAAGCACAGATACGCAGTATTTT	CASSVGTSGSTDTQYF
TRBJ1-1	NA	TRBV5-1	NA	13	TGCGCCAGCAGCCAACAGGGTAATGCTGAAGCTTTCTTT	CASSQQGNAEAFF